Following are 27 T cell receptor beta chains from one sample sequenced in a study of T cell responses to AZD1222 COVID-19 vaccine. Assay used: immunoSEQ multiplex PCR; TCRdb lists only in-frame clones, some missing. The profile shows 130,000 or so clones, roughly nine tenths of them singletons. The sequencing used peripheral blood, collected on day 0 of AZD1222 vaccination. All receptors derive from an adult in good health.

CDR3 protein: CASSSRRAGGPGNEQFF. The CDR3 DNA is TGTGCCAGCAGCTCCCGGCGGGCGGGAGGGCCGGGCAATGAGCAGTTCTTC. The rearrangement links TRBV11-2 to TRBJ2-1; TRBD2 matches at 9 bases. This CDR3 comprises 17 residues. Germline values: CDR1 SGHAT, CDR2 FQNNGV. Trimming removed 4 bases from V and 6 bases from J; junction bases left unmatched: 13. Combining the CDR3 with reference TRBV11-2 and TRBJ2-1 gives the whole variable domain EAGVAQSPRYKIIEKRQSVAFWCNPISGHATLYWYQQILGQGPKLLIQFQNNGVVDDSQLPKDRFSAERLKGVDSTLKIQPAKLEDSAVYLCASSSRRAGGPGNEQFFGPGTRLTVL.

CDR3 DNA: TGCGCCAGCAGTACGGGGGGAAACATTCAGTACTTC. Translation gives CASSTGGNIQYF. The chain recombines TRBV5-1 with TRBJ2-4; 7 nucleotides align to TRBD2. Looked up from germline, CDR1 is SGHRS and CDR2 is YFSETQ. The CDR3 covers 12 residues. V gave up 5 bases and J gave up 6 bases; unmatched junction bases: 2.

The chain has TRBV28 and TRBJ2-7, with D maybe TRBD2 (5 bases). The CDR3 extends over 16 amino acids. The germline V gene has CDR1 MDHEN and CDR2 SYDVKM. V was shortened by 4 bases and J by 6 bases, with 22 bases between the two germline ends. The CDR3, as DNA: TGTGCCAGCAGTTCCTCCTCTCGATCCCGAGGAGGCGAGCAGTACTTC. It translates to CASSSSSRSRGGEQYF.

The V call is TRBV5-1, the J call TRBJ2-7; D unclear. Trimming left V 1 base short and J 0 bases short, with 8 bases between. Germline CDR1 and CDR2: SGHRS and YFSETQ. The CDR3 is 14 amino acids. This CDR3 reads CASSLRSASYEQYF. Written as DNA, the CDR3 is TGCGCCAGCAGCTTGAGGAGTGCCTCCTACGAGCAGTACTTC.

The chain employs TRBV24-1 and TRBJ2-2; no clear D. V was cut by 6 bases and J by 2 bases, with 15 bases left in between. The CDR3 is made up of 16 amino acids. Germline CDR1 and CDR2: KGHDR and SFDVKD. The CDR3 nucleotides read TGTGCCACCAGTAGTGCGCCCCCTGGCAACACCGGGGAGCTGTTTTTT. Residues: CATSSAPPGNTGELFF.

For this clone: The sample contains more than one DNA sequence encoding this CDR3. The J gene is TRBJ2-3, the V gene TRBV28; D might be TRBD1 (6 bases). The V end was cut by 5 bases, the J end by 4 bases, with 10 bases between. This CDR3 has 13 residues. Germline CDR1 reads MDHEN; CDR2 reads SYDVKM. CDR3 in DNA: TGTGCCAGCAGTCTACAGGGAGCAGATACGCAGTATTTT. It is translated as CASSLQGADTQYF.

For the CDR3, the DNA is TGTGCCAGCAGGACAACAGGGGTGAACACTGAAGCTTTCTTT. Translating gives CASRTTGVNTEAFF. This rearrangement joins TRBV27 to TRBJ1-1; 7 nucleotides match TRBD1. CDR1 is MNHEY, CDR2 SMNVEV, per germline (reference sequence). CDR3 size: 14 residues. V dropped 6 bases and J dropped 0; count of bases not matched to a gene: 4.

The CDR3 sequence: CASSLTTPYEQYF. CDR3 nucleotide sequence: TGTGCCAGCAGTCTAACGACTCCCTACGAGCAGTACTTC. The J gene is TRBJ2-7, the V gene TRBV28; D not resolved. Germline V gene sequence: CDR1 MDHEN, CDR2 SYDVKM. Trimming shortened V by 5 bases and J by 2 bases, and 10 bases separated the two germline ends. The CDR3 is 13 amino acids.

The chain employs TRBV5-6 and TRBJ1-2; D gene uncertain. Trimming left V 1 base short and J 9 bases short, with 19 bases between. This CDR3 contains 15 residues. In germline, CDR1 is SGHDT, CDR2 YYEEEE. Written as DNA, the CDR3 is TGTGCCAGCAGCTTGAATTTTCTTGGCAGCTCGCGCTACACCTTC. Encoded protein: CASSLNFLGSSRYTF.

V gene TRBV10-3 combines with J gene TRBJ2-5; D not resolved. The CDR3 is 12 residues long. V lost 4 bases and J 3 bases, leaving 6 bases between the germline ends. Germline-derived CDR1 and CDR2 are ENHRY and SYGVKD. The CDR3 loop reads CAISGAEETQYF. The CDR3 nucleotides are TGTGCCATCAGTGGGGCAGAAGAGACCCAGTACTTC.

The rearrangement links TRBV19 to TRBJ1-1, with D perhaps TRBD1 (5 bases). The CDR3 spans 14 residues. Trimming took 7 bases from V and 0 from J, leaving 12 bases between them. The V gene's germline CDR1 is LNHDA and CDR2 SQIVND (reference sequence). CDR3 coding DNA: TGTGCCAGTACCCGGGACTTGATGAACACTGAAGCTTTCTTT. Its protein is CASTRDLMNTEAFF. Based on the CDR3 plus reference TRBV19 and TRBJ1-1, the full variable domain is DGGITQSPKYLFRKEGQNVTLSCEQNLNHDAMYWYRQDPGQGLRLIYYSQIVNDFQKGDIAEGYSVSREKKESFPLTVTSAQKNPTAFYLCASTRDLMNTEAFFGQGTRLTVV.

This rearrangement joins TRBV19 to TRBJ2-7; the D is unclear. The CDR3 loop spans 15 amino acids. CDR1 and CDR2 from the germline V gene are LNHDA and SQIVND (reference sequence). Trimming left V 1 base short and J 1 base short, with 11 bases between. CDR3 residues: CASSIVGGSSYEQYF. The CDR3 bases are TGTGCCAGTAGTATAGTCGGCGGTTCTTCCTACGAGCAGTACTTC.

The CDR3 here is CASSTSGSNTGELFF. The CDR3 bases are TGCGCCAGCAGCACTAGCGGATCGAACACCGGGGAGCTGTTTTTT. The chain joins TRBV5-1 to TRBJ2-2; 8 bases match TRBD2. This CDR3 has 15 amino acids. Trimming cost V 4 bases and J 0 bases; bases outside gene matches: 2. CDR1 and CDR2 (germline): SGHRS, YFSETQ.

This sequence joins TRBV28 and TRBJ2-2; D call uncertain. CDR1 and CDR2 from the germline V gene are MDHEN and SYDVKM. This CDR3 has 13 amino acids. Trimming left V 2 bases short and J 6 bases short, with 7 bases between. The CDR3 spells CASSLNLPGELFF. In DNA, the CDR3 is TGTGCCAGCAGTTTAAATCTCCCCGGGGAGCTGTTTTTT. Using reference TRBV28 and TRBJ2-2 for the parts outside the CDR3, the full variable domain is DVKVTQSSRYLVKRTGEKVFLECVQDMDHENMFWYRQDPGLGLRLIYFSYDVKMKEKGDIPEGYSVSREKKERFSLILESASTNQTSMYLCASSLNLPGELFFGEGSRLTVL.

J is TRBJ1-1 and V is TRBV6-6; D unresolved. The CDR3 totals 17 residues. Germline V gives CDR1 MNHNY, CDR2 SVGAGI (reference sequence). Trimming pared 5 bases from V and 1 base from J, leaving 20 bases between. The CDR3 sequence: CASSPLGGSGRNTEAFF. CDR3 DNA sequence: TGTGCCAGCAGTCCTCTGGGCGGGTCGGGCAGGAACACTGAAGCTTTCTTT.

The rearrangement links TRBV6-5 to TRBJ2-5, with 13 bases that match TRBD2. Germline CDR1 and CDR2: MNHEY and SVGAGI. The V gene end was trimmed by 6 bases and the J gene end by 4 bases; junction bases not matched to a gene: 5. This CDR3 has 15 amino acids. The CDR3 nucleotides read TGTGCCAGCAGCCCGACTAGCGGGAGGCGAGAGACCCAGTACTTC. The encoded protein is CASSPTSGRRETQYF.

The chain joins TRBV27 to TRBJ2-2, with unresolved D. The CDR3 covers 12 residues. In germline, CDR1 is MNHEY, CDR2 SMNVEV (reference sequence). V shed 6 bases and J shed 5 bases, with 7 bases lying between them. This CDR3 reads CASRRSTGELFF. CDR3 DNA: TGTGCCAGCAGGCGCAGTACCGGGGAGCTGTTTTTT.

V is TRBV7-5 and J is TRBJ2-3; TRBD2 was called by the table and not checked on the DNA. TRBV7-5 is marked as a pseudogene. The CDR3 length is 15 residues. CDR3 loop: CARSSLADPTDTQYF. In DNA, the CDR3 is TGTGCCAGAAGCTCCCTAGCGGACCCCACAGATACGCAGTATTTT.

The genes are TRBV6-2 or TRBV6-3 and TRBJ2-2, with D uncertain. The CDR3 spans 13 residues. Trimming stripped 5 bases from V and 2 bases from J, with 6 bases between. The germline gives CDR1 MNHEY, CDR2 SVGEGT. CDR3 sequence: CASSSRNTGELFF. The CDR3 nucleotides are TGTGCCAGCAGTAGCAGAAACACCGGGGAGCTGTTTTTT.

The rearrangement uses TRBV5-4 and TRBJ1-2, with a weak D call TRBD1 (5 bases). Germline CDR1 SGHNT, CDR2 YYREEE (reference sequence). V lost 0 bases and J lost 8, with 17 bases in between. The CDR3 covers 15 residues. The CDR3 region is CASSLGVGGVRGYTF. DNA of the CDR3: TGTGCCAGCAGCTTGGGCGTCGGGGGGGTAAGAGGCTACACCTTC.

V and J are TRBV7-9 and TRBJ1-5; the D is unclear. V gave up 3 bases and J gave up 1 base, with 7 bases separating them. The germline gives CDR1 SEHNR, CDR2 FQNEAQ (reference sequence). CDR3 length equals 14 residues. The CDR3 reads CASSLLGSNQPQHF. CDR3 in DNA: TGTGCCAGCAGCTTGTTAGGCAGCAATCAGCCCCAGCATTTT.

The sample holds a few counts of this clone. The V gene is TRBV4-3, the J gene TRBJ1-2, with D tentatively TRBD1 (5 bases). This CDR3 comprises 15 residues. CDR1 and CDR2 from the germline V gene are LGHNA and YSLEER. Trimming took 0 bases from V and 9 from J, leaving 17 bases between them. The CDR3 here is CASSQDTGQVSSYTF. CDR3 DNA sequence: TGCGCCAGCAGCCAAGATACGGGGCAGGTTTCAAGCTACACCTTC.

The rearrangement links TRBV9 to TRBJ2-3, with 14 bases aligning to TRBD2. CDR3 size: 18 residues. V was clipped by 2 bases and J by 2 bases; unmatched bases: 7. CDR1 SGDLS and CDR2 YYNGEE come from the germline V gene. This chain's CDR3 is CASSVPGLAGVFTDTQYF. The CDR3 nucleotides are TGTGCCAGCAGCGTCCCGGGACTAGCGGGAGTGTTCACAGATACGCAGTATTTT.

The chain couples TRBV12-2 to TRBJ2-4. TRBV12-2 has pseudogene status. This CDR3 region has 15 residues. CDR3 in DNA: TGTGCAAGTCGCTCCACCCGGCTAGCCAAAAACATTCAGTACTTC. Protein sequence: CASRSTRLAKNIQYF.

This clone appeared once. This sequence joins TRBV7-9 and TRBJ2-2; a weak D match, TRBD2 (5 bases). Germline assignment: CDR1 SEHNR and CDR2 FQNEAQ (reference sequence). Trimming took off 4 bases at V and 0 bases at J, with 12 bases between the two ends. This CDR3 has 16 residues. The CDR3 nucleotides are TGTGCCAGCAGCTCACCGCCGGGGACGAACACCGGGGAGCTGTTTTTT. Translation gives CASSSPPGTNTGELFF.

This chain uses TRBV30 with TRBJ2-3; maybe TRBD2 (6 bases). Germline V gene data show CDR1 as GTSNPN and CDR2 as SVGIG (reference sequence). The V end lost 1 base, the J end lost 8 bases, and 19 bases lay between the germline ends. The length of the CDR3 is 15 residues. The CDR3 DNA reads as TGTGCCTGGAGTGAACAGGCGGGAACGACGGTTACGCAGTATTTT. Residues: CAWSEQAGTTVTQYF.

The CDR3 DNA reads as TGTGCCAGCAGGAATAATAGACCAGGGTGGGCTAGCAATCAGCCCCAGCATTTT. Translated: CASRNNRPGWASNQPQHF. The chain employs TRBV28 and TRBJ1-5; perhaps TRBD1 as D (5 bases). Germline lookup yields CDR1 MDHEN and CDR2 SYDVKM. Trimming took off 6 bases at V and 0 bases at J, with 21 bases between the two ends. The CDR3 totals 18 residues. The variable domain in full, completed from reference TRBV28 and TRBJ1-5, reads DVKVTQSSRYLVKRTGEKVFLECVQDMDHENMFWYRQDPGLGLRLIYFSYDVKMKEKGDIPEGYSVSREKKERFSLILESASTNQTSMYLCASRNNRPGWASNQPQHFGDGTRLSIL.